The 18 T cell receptor beta chains listed next were all sequenced from one sample in a study of cytotoxic CD8 clonotypes in ibrutinib-treated CLL. TCRdb's table, derived via immunoSEQ multiplex PCR, lists solely in-frame clones and lacks some. This table holds about 250,000 clones, roughly 70% found once. This specimen was PBMCs, taken after 24 months of ibrutinib treatment. The receptors come from a human donor with chronic lymphocytic leukemia.

J is TRBJ2-7 and V is TRBV4-3; 9 bases align to TRBD1. Germline V gene lookup returns CDR1 LGHNA and CDR2 YSLEER. The CDR3 length is 16 residues. Unmatched junction bases numbered 4, after V lost 0 bases and J lost 1 base. The CDR3 loop reads CASSQEAGTGSYEQYF. The CDR3 bases are TGCGCCAGCAGCCAAGAGGCCGGGACAGGGTCCTACGAGCAGTACTTC.

The genes are TRBV2 and TRBJ2-4, with D hard to call. CDR3 size: 14 residues. Germline assignment: CDR1 SNHLY and CDR2 FYNNEI. V was shortened by 4 bases and J by 6 bases, with 13 bases between the two germline ends. The CDR3 here is CASSGSLVGNIQYF. Here the CDR3 DNA reads TGTGCCAGCAGTGGTAGTCTAGTGGGAAACATTCAGTACTTC.

As regards this clone: One junction end does not reproduce the germline sequence, and a read error may be involved. The chain employs TRBV7-7 and TRBJ2-5; 7 nucleotides agree with TRBD2. This CDR3 region has 14 residues. The V gene's germline CDR1 is SSHAT and CDR2 FNYEAQ (reference sequence). This CDR3 is CASSYRLAEETQYF. CDR3 sequence (DNA): TGTGCTAGCAGCTATAGGCTAGCGGAAGAGACCCAGTACTTC.

The chain combines TRBV7-9 with TRBJ1-4, with unresolved D. The V gene's germline CDR1 is SEHNR and CDR2 FQNEAQ (reference sequence). The CDR3 is 12 amino acids. V was cut by 5 bases and J by 6 bases, with 7 bases left in between. CDR3 bases: TGTGCCAGCAGCAACAGTTATGAAAAACTGTTTTTT. Protein: CASSNSYEKLFF. Based on the CDR3 plus reference TRBV7-9 and TRBJ1-4, the full variable domain is DTGVSQNPRHKITKRGQNVTFRCDPISEHNRLYWYRQTLGQGPEFLTYFQNEAQLEKSRLLSDRFSAERPKGSFSTLEIQRTEQGDSAMYLCASSNSYEKLFFGSGTQLSVL.

The CDR3 DNA is TGTGCCAGCACAATTAGCGGGATGAACTACGAGCAGTACTTC. This codes for CASTISGMNYEQYF. The chain combines TRBV18 with TRBJ2-7; 8 bases agree with TRBD2. Trimming cost V 8 bases and J 3 bases; bases outside gene matches: 9. The CDR3 runs to 14 residues. Germline assignment: CDR1 KGHSH and CDR2 LQKENI.

This chain joins TRBV18 and TRBJ2-5, with 7 bases aligning to TRBD1. The CDR3 contains 13 residues. Per the germline V gene, CDR1 is KGHSH and CDR2 is LQKENI. The J segment lost 3 bases and the V segment lost 6 bases, leaving 4 bases of the junction unmatched. The CDR3 reads CASSPGTEETQYF. In DNA form, the CDR3 reads TGTGCCAGCTCGCCCGGGACAGAAGAGACCCAGTACTTC.

The chain combines TRBV5-8 with TRBJ1-4, with TRBD1 identical over 7 bases. The CDR3 consists of 18 residues. V lost 2 bases and J lost 3; bases outside the gene matches: 13. In germline, CDR1 is SGHTS, CDR2 YDEGEE. The CDR3 reads CASSFYGGDGTANEKLFF. DNA of the CDR3: TGTGCCAGCAGCTTTTATGGGGGCGACGGGACAGCTAATGAAAAACTGTTTTTT.

The table lists this clone with a few counts. V is TRBV6-4 and J is TRBJ1-2; perhaps TRBD1 as D (5 bases). Germline lookup yields CDR1 MRHNA and CDR2 SNTAGT. V dropped 6 bases and J dropped 1 base, with 9 bases sitting between them. This CDR3 has 13 amino acids. CDR3 residues: CASSRDGNYGYTF. DNA of the CDR3: TGTGCCAGCAGCCGGGACGGTAACTATGGCTACACCTTC.

V is TRBV2 and J is TRBJ2-4, with TRBD2 as a possible D gene (5 bases). This CDR3 has 13 amino acids. CDR1 is SNHLY, CDR2 FYNNEI, per germline. Between the trimmed V and J ends, which lost 2 bases and 4 bases, there was a span of 6 bases. CDR3 residues: CASSESGKNIQYF. The CDR3 DNA follows: TGTGCCAGCAGTGAAAGCGGTAAAAACATTCAGTACTTC.

V is TRBV7-8 and J is TRBJ2-7; TRBD2 is a possible D gene (5 bases). This CDR3 contains 21 residues. V lost 5 bases, J lost 3 bases, and 35 bases lay in between. Germline V gene data show CDR1 as SGHVS and CDR2 as FQNEAQ. CDR3 amino acids: CASSPTVSGRPGEYLGYEQYF. DNA of the CDR3: TGTGCCAGCAGCCCGACTGTTTCTGGTCGGCCCGGGGAATATCTGGGCTACGAGCAGTACTTC. Full variable domain (outside the CDR3, taken from reference TRBV7-8 and TRBJ2-7): GAGVSQSPRYKVAKRGQDVALRCDPISGHVSLFWYQQALGQGPEFLTYFQNEAQLDKSGLPSDRFFAERPEGSVSTLKIQRTQQEDSAVYLCASSPTVSGRPGEYLGYEQYFGPGTRLTVT.

The genes are TRBV5-1 and TRBJ2-7; 7 bases line up with TRBD2. V shed 4 bases, J shed 1 base, and the junction held 8 bases outside the gene matches. CDR3 length: 15 amino acids. The germline V gene encodes CDR1 SGHRS and CDR2 YFSETQ. The CDR3 DNA follows: TGCGCCAGCAGCATATCCGGGACTATGTCCTACGAGCAGTACTTC. Translated: CASSISGTMSYEQYF.

V usage is TRBV7-9 and J usage is TRBJ1-4; D ambiguous. The V end was cut by 6 bases, the J end by 8 bases, with 10 bases between. This CDR3 is built from 12 residues. Germline V gives CDR1 SEHNR, CDR2 FQNEAQ (reference sequence). CDR3 bases: TGTGCCAGCAGTCTCGAGTTAGAAAAACTGTTTTTT. It is translated as CASSLELEKLFF.

The chain carries TRBV15 and TRBJ2-7, with D perhaps being TRBD1 or TRBD2 (7 bases each). CDR3 length: 16 amino acids. Trimming took off 5 bases at V and 2 bases at J, with 19 bases between the two ends. Looked up from germline, CDR1 is LNHNV and CDR2 is YYDKDF (reference sequence). The CDR3 bases are TGTGCCACCAGCGTCGCAGGCCCAGGGGGGGCCTACGAGCAGTACTTC. Translated, it gives CATSVAGPGGAYEQYF.

V gene TRBV28 combines with J gene TRBJ2-5, with D tentatively TRBD2 (6 bases). Trimming took off 3 bases at V and 5 bases at J, with 16 bases between the two ends. Looked up from germline, CDR1 is MDHEN and CDR2 is SYDVKM. There are 15 residues in the CDR3. The CDR3 loop reads CASSFLLAIRETQYF. The CDR3 DNA sequence: TGTGCCAGCAGTTTTTTGCTAGCGATACGTGAGACCCAGTACTTC.

This sequence joins TRBV7-6 and TRBJ2-7, with TRBD2 identical over 7 bases. CDR1 is SGHVS, CDR2 FNYEAQ, per germline. The CDR3 length is 17 residues. The ends lost 1 base at V and 0 bases at J; junction bases unmatched: 9. CDR3 protein: CASSLEAGLLNSYEQYF. The CDR3 DNA follows: TGTGCCAGCAGCTTAGAAGCGGGACTACTAAACTCCTACGAGCAGTACTTC.

This clone was picked up one time. This rearrangement joins TRBV28 to TRBJ2-1, with 7 nucleotides matching TRBD1. V shed 4 bases, J shed 8 bases, and the junction held 5 bases outside the gene matches. Germline V lookup: CDR1 MDHEN, CDR2 SYDVKM. CDR3 length equals 13 residues. CDR3: CASSSRQGYEQFF. DNA for the CDR3: TGTGCCAGCAGTTCACGACAGGGCTATGAGCAGTTCTTC.

V gene TRBV28 combines with J gene TRBJ1-1; no clear D gene. The CDR3 consists of 13 residues. Between the trimmed V and J ends, which lost 6 bases and 1 base, there was a span of 9 bases. In germline, CDR1 is MDHEN, CDR2 SYDVKM. This CDR3 is CASRSHQNTEAFF. The CDR3 nucleotides read TGTGCCAGCAGATCCCATCAGAACACTGAAGCTTTCTTT. Combining the CDR3 with reference TRBV28 and TRBJ1-1 gives the whole variable domain DVKVTQSSRYLVKRTGEKVFLECVQDMDHENMFWYRQDPGLGLRLIYFSYDVKMKEKGDIPEGYSVSREKKERFSLILESASTNQTSMYLCASRSHQNTEAFFGQGTRLTVV.

The chain is built from TRBV4-3 and TRBJ2-7; D unclear. Germline CDR1 is LGHNA and CDR2 is YSLEER. The CDR3 loop spans 13 amino acids. V shed 0 bases and J shed 3 bases, with 6 bases lying between them. The CDR3 region is CASSQDRFYEQYF. The CDR3 nucleotides are TGCGCCAGCAGCCAAGATAGGTTCTACGAGCAGTACTTC.